This T cell receptor (beta chain) was identified during a study of T cell repertoires in cytomegalovirus infection. Background on the study: Matching HLA type and CMV infection were both indicated by public TCR beta signatures. Study-wide results and limits: HLA-C-restricted CMV-specific TCR beta clonotypes were dominant in the ex vivo response. Identification of carriers of CMV plus the relevant HLA was achieved through cumulative public TCR beta family frequency.

The CDR3 has 13 residues. Germline values: CDR1 ENHRY, CDR2 SYGVKD. The junction had 8 bases not matched to a gene; V was cut back by 10 bases and J by 7 bases. MiXCR, applied by TCRdb to the reads, yields one record per CDR3 protein. The data hold 400,000 or so distinct CDR3 sequences, with about a sixth observed a single time. This clonotype was counted at least ten times. Its antigen is still unknown. This sequence joins TRBV10-3 and TRBJ1-2; 11 bases match TRBD1. The sequence was collected from a human donor in good health (CMV status not recorded). Some clones in this sample may be carry-over from other donors' samples. The sample was PBMCs. CDR3 nucleotides: TGTGCCACCACCCGGGACAGGGGGTTTGGCTACACCTTC. This translates into CATTRDRGFGYTF.